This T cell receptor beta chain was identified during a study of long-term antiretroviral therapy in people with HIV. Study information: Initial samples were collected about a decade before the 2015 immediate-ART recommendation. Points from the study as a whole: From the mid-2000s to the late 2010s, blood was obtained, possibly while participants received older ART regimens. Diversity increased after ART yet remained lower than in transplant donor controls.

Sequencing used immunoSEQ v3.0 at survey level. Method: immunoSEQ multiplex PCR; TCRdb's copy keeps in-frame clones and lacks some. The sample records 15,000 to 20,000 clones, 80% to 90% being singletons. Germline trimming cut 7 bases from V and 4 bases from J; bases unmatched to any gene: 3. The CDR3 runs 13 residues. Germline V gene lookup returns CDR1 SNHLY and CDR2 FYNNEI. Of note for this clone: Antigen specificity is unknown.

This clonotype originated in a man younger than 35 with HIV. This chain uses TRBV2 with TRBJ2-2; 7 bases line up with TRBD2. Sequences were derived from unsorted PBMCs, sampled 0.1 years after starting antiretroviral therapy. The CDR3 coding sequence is TGTGCCAGCACCGGACTAGGCACCGGGGAGCTGTTTTTT. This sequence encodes CASTGLGTGELFF.